What follows are 23 T cell receptor beta chains derived from one specimen sequenced in a study of blood T cells in healthy people across ages. The authors ran a second PCR of 7 to 11 cycles using a sample-barcoded 5' primer and a J-beta primer mix. TCRdb re-called the 5' RACE reads through MiXCR, storing one row per CDR3 protein. This table has 1 million or so distinct CDR3 sequences, less than 50% appearing once. Input material: blood. These receptors originate from a woman aged 55-70 years in good health.

This clonotype was picked up a small number of times. The chain links TRBV11-2 to TRBJ2-7, with D perhaps matching TRBD1 or TRBD2 (5 bases each). Trimming shortened V by 6 bases and J by 2 bases, and 20 bases separated the two germline ends. CDR1 is SGHAT, CDR2 FQNNGV, per germline. This CDR3 region has 16 residues. CDR3 nucleotides: TGTGCCAGCAGACTAGTAAGGGGCTCAGGGACCTACGAGCAGTACTTC. It codes for CASRLVRGSGTYEQYF.

A few counts support this clonotype. V is TRBV10-3 and J is TRBJ2-7; D gene uncertain. The V gene lost 3 bases and the J gene lost 1 base, with 10 bases spanning the gap. CDR1 is ENHRY and CDR2 is SYGVKD in the germline V gene. This CDR3 has 14 residues. In nucleotides, the CDR3 is TGTGCCATCAGTGATTCGGCCAGTTCCTACGAGCAGTACTTC. It encodes CAISDSASSYEQYF.

This clonotype showed up just a few times. This chain links TRBV27 with TRBJ2-7; D is uncertain. The V gene lost 5 bases and the J gene lost 7 bases, with 18 bases spanning the gap. Germline V gene data show CDR1 as MNHEY and CDR2 as SMNVEV (reference sequence). This CDR3 has 14 residues. CDR3 residues: CASSTRGPVGEQYF. Written as DNA, the CDR3 is TGTGCCAGCAGTACTCGAGGACCCGTCGGAGAGCAGTACTTC.

CDR3 nucleotide sequence: TGTGCCAGCAGCCAAGGACAGGGGGCCTCTGATGGCTACACCTTC. This gives the protein CASSQGQGASDGYTF. This sequence joins TRBV3-1 and TRBJ1-2; 10 nucleotides align to TRBD1. Per the germline V gene, CDR1 is LGHDT and CDR2 is YNNKEL (reference sequence). With 1 base clipped from V and 6 bases from J, the junction kept 5 bases outside the gene matches. The CDR3 extends over 15 amino acids.

This clonotype was recorded at least ten times. The CDR3 protein is CASSQDRVEDEQFF. CDR3 coding DNA: TGTGCCAGCAGCCAGGACAGGGTAGAGGATGAGCAGTTCTTC. V usage is TRBV7-3 and J usage is TRBJ2-1; 8 bases match TRBD1. Per the germline V gene, CDR1 is SGHTA and CDR2 is FQGTGA. CDR3 length equals 14 residues. J gave up 8 bases and V 5 bases, and 8 bases lay outside the gene matches.

The chain uses TRBV6-5 and TRBJ2-7, with D possibly TRBD1 on 6 matching bases. There are 15 residues in the CDR3. V lost 0 bases and J lost 3, with 12 bases in between. The V gene's germline CDR1 is MNHEY and CDR2 SVGAGI. The DNA of the CDR3 is TGTGCCAGCAGTTACTCGAAACAGGGCCACTACGAGCAGTACTTC. This codes for CASSYSKQGHYEQYF.

The chain carries TRBV3-1 and TRBJ2-7; 7 bases are shared with TRBD1. This CDR3 has 15 amino acids. CDR1 LGHDT and CDR2 YNNKEL come from the germline V gene (reference sequence). Trimming at V came to 3 bases and at J to 7 bases, leaving 12 bases not matched to a gene. The CDR3 is CASSHSDRVKDEQYF. The CDR3 bases are TGTGCCAGCAGCCATTCTGACAGGGTTAAGGATGAGCAGTACTTC.

This chain connects TRBV20-1 to TRBJ2-1; no firm D call. CDR1 is DFQATT and CDR2 is SNEGSKA in the germline V gene (reference sequence). The CDR3 is 15 amino acids. Deletions cut 3 bases from V and 2 bases from J, with 14 bases between. CDR3 loop: CSASKLRDPYNEQFF. CDR3 nucleotides: TGCAGTGCTAGCAAACTCAGAGACCCCTACAATGAGCAGTTCTTC.

V usage is TRBV29-1 and J usage is TRBJ2-3; 9 positions match TRBD2. The ends lost 5 bases at V and 4 bases at J; junction bases unmatched: 7. Germline lookup yields CDR1 SQVTM and CDR2 ANQGSEA. The CDR3 has 14 residues. The CDR3 coding sequence is TGCAGCGTTCGTAGACTAGCGGCGGCAGATACGCAGTATTTT. Encoded protein: CSVRRLAAADTQYF.

This clonotype has just a few counts. The chain recombines TRBV6-2 or TRBV6-3 with TRBJ1-2; D ambiguous. V lost 2 bases and J lost 0, with 16 bases in between. The CDR3 runs to 17 residues. The germline V gene encodes CDR1 MNHEY and CDR2 SVGEGT. The CDR3 loop is CASSYIPARITNYGYTF. For the CDR3, the DNA is TGTGCCAGCAGTTACATCCCGGCGAGGATAACTAACTATGGCTACACCTTC.

As to this clonotype: The junction does not match germline at one end; this may be a read error. The CDR3 loop reads CASSEWNTGAFF. DNA for the CDR3: TGTGCCAGCAGTGAATGGAACACTGGAGCTTTCTTT. The chain carries TRBV6-1 and TRBJ1-1; D is unclear. The CDR3 has 12 residues. Germline CDR1 is MNHNS and CDR2 is SASEGT.

The chain joins TRBV5-5 to TRBJ2-4, with 7 positions matching TRBD1. TRBJ2-7 explains the end of the DNA better; the J call may be wrong. The CDR3 contains 14 residues. Germline CDR1 reads SGHKS; CDR2 reads YYEKEE (reference sequence). CDR3 bases: TGTGCCAGCAGCTTTCGGACAGGAGTCTACGAGCAGTACTTC. Its protein is CASSFRTGVYEQYF.

V usage is TRBV9 and J usage is TRBJ2-5; D assignment may be TRBD1 or TRBD2 (6 bases each). V was pared by 0 bases and J by 11 bases, with 20 bases between. Germline V gives CDR1 SGDLS, CDR2 YYNGEE. The CDR3 sequence is 15 residues long. CDR3 protein: CASSVGGATGNEQYF. The CDR3 DNA is TGTGCCAGCAGCGTAGGGGGGGCTACAGGGAATGAGCAGTACTTC.

This chain links TRBV12-3 or TRBV12-4 with TRBJ1-2, with a weak D call TRBD1 (6 bases). CDR3 size: 13 residues. V gave up 4 bases and J gave up 4 bases, with 10 bases separating them. Here the CDR3 reads CASSSRGRYGYTF. For the CDR3, the DNA is TGTGCCAGCAGTTCCAGGGGCCGCTATGGCTACACCTTC.

This clonotype came up once. This sequence joins TRBV4-1 and TRBJ2-7; D unclear. V lost 0 bases, J lost 0 bases, and 9 bases lay in between. CDR3 length: 15 amino acids. Germline V gene lookup returns CDR1 MGHRA and CDR2 YSYEKL. The CDR3 loop reads CASSQDPGFSYEQYF. The CDR3 DNA sequence: TGCGCCAGCAGCCAAGATCCGGGTTTCTCCTACGAGCAGTACTTC.

The CDR3 DNA reads as TGTGCCAGCAGCTTAGCCCGTAGCGGGAGTTTTGACAAAAACATTCAGTACTTC. It specifies CASSLARSGSFDKNIQYF. The chain combines TRBV7-9 with TRBJ2-4; 9 bases line up with TRBD2. Germline V gene data show CDR1 as SEHNR and CDR2 as FQNEAQ (reference sequence). CDR3 size: 18 residues. Losses at the gene ends were 0 bases for V and 3 bases for J; bases not matched to a gene: 9.

This clonotype was observed a single time. The chain links TRBV3-1 to TRBJ1-1; possibly TRBD1 for D (5 bases). This CDR3 spans 13 amino acids. V was cut by 6 bases and J by 3 bases, with 11 bases left in between. Germline CDR1 is LGHDT and CDR2 is YNNKEL (reference sequence). The CDR3 region has the DNA TGTGCCAGCAGTGGGGTGGGGCACACTGAAGCTTTCTTT. Residues: CASSGVGHTEAFF.

This clonotype was seen just once. The chain employs TRBV6-1 and TRBJ2-1, with TRBD2 matching over 10 bases. Germline loops: CDR1 MNHNS, CDR2 SASEGT. With 0 bases clipped from V and 7 bases from J, the junction kept 15 bases outside the gene matches. The CDR3 has 19 residues. In DNA form, the CDR3 reads TGTGCCAGCAGTGAAGCGGGCTATCTCTCTAGCGGGAGCTTGAATGAGCAGTTCTTC. Protein product: CASSEAGYLSSGSLNEQFF.

The chain combines TRBV10-3 with TRBJ2-4; 13 positions match TRBD2. The CDR3 length is 12 residues. Germline CDR1 reads ENHRY; CDR2 reads SYGVKD. V lost 3 bases to trimming and J lost 15 bases; unmatched junction nucleotides: 2. The CDR3: CAISELAGGMYF. The CDR3 DNA reads TGTGCCATCAGTGAACTAGCGGGAGGGATGTACTTC.

The V gene is TRBV4-1, the J gene TRBJ2-7, with unresolved D. The CDR3 is made up of 14 amino acids. Trimming left V 0 bases short and J 3 bases short, with 9 bases between. Per the germline V gene, CDR1 is MGHRA and CDR2 is YSYEKL. CDR3 in amino acids: CASSQELLGYEQYF. The CDR3 nucleotides are TGCGCCAGCAGCCAAGAACTCCTAGGCTACGAGCAGTACTTC.

Turning to this clonotype: The junction departs from germline at one end; a sequencing error may be responsible. The CDR3 reads CATNRDERSYNEQFF. Written as DNA, the CDR3 is TGTGCCACCAACAGAGATGAGCGTTCCTACAATGAGCAGTTCTTC. The genes are TRBV15 and TRBJ2-1; D is uncertain. This CDR3 region has 15 residues. Germline V gene lookup returns CDR1 LNHNV and CDR2 YYDKDF (reference sequence).

In regard to this clonotype: Germline and junction disagree at one end, which may indicate a read error. This chain connects TRBV18 to TRBJ2-3; the match to TRBD1 covers 8 bases. The CDR3 loop spans 16 amino acids. Germline V gene lookup returns CDR1 KGHSH and CDR2 LQKENI. The CDR3 here is CASSPIWAGGTETQYF. As DNA, the CDR3 is TGTGCCAGCTCACCAATCTGGGCAGGGGGCACAGAGACGCAGTATTTT. Full variable domain (rest looked up from reference TRBV18 and TRBJ2-3): NAGVMQNPRHLVRRRGQEARLRCSPMKGHSHVYWYRQLPEEGLKFMVYLQKENIIDESGMPKERFSAEFPKEGPSILRIQQVVRGDSAAYFCASSPIWAGGTETQYFGPGTRLTVL.

The J gene is TRBJ2-5, the V gene TRBV10-3; unclear D gene. Germline V gives CDR1 ENHRY, CDR2 SYGVKD. This CDR3 comprises 14 residues. Between the trimmed V and J ends, which lost 3 bases and 0 bases, there was a span of 8 bases. CDR3 loop: CAISDSKDQETQYF. The CDR3 DNA reads as TGTGCCATCAGTGACAGCAAGGACCAAGAGACCCAGTACTTC.